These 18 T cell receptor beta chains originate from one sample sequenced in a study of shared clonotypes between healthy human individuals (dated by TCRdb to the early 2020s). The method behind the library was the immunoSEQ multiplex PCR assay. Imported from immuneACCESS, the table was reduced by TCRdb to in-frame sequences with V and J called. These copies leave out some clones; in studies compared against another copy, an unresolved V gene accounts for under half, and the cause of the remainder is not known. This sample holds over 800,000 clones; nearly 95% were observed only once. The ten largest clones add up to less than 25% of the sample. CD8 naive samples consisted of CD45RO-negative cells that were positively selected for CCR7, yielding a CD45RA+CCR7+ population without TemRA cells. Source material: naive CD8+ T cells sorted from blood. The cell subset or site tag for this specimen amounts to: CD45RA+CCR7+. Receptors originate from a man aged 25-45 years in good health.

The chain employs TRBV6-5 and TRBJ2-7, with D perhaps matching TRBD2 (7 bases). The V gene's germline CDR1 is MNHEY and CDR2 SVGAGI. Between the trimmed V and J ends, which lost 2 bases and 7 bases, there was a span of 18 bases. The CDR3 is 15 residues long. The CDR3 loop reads CASSYGGGGSREQYF. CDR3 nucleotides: TGTGCCAGCAGTTACGGGGGAGGGGGGAGTCGGGAGCAGTACTTC.

The CDR3 DNA is TGTGCCAGCAGTTTGGTAGGGGATTTTGAACTGGGCGGGGAGCTGTTTTTT. Translated, it gives CASSLVGDFELGGELFF. J is TRBJ2-2 and V is TRBV28, with TRBD1 as a possible D gene (5 bases). The CDR3 runs 17 residues. CDR1 is MDHEN, CDR2 SYDVKM, per germline. V was shortened by 3 bases and J by 7 bases, with 21 bases between the two germline ends.

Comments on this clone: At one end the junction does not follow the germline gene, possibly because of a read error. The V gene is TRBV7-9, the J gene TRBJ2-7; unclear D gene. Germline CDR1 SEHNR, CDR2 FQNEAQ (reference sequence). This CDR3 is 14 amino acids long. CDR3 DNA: TGTGCCAGCAGCTTAGCGAGCAGGTCCTTCGAGCAGTACTTC. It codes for CASSLASRSFEQYF.

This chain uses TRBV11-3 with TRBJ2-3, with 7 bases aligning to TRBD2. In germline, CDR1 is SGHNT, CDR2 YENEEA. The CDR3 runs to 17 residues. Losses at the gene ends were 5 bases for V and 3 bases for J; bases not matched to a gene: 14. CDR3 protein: CASSERMSGKRTDTQYF. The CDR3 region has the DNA TGTGCCAGCAGCGAAAGGATGAGCGGGAAGCGGACAGATACGCAGTATTTT.

DNA of the CDR3: TGTGCCAGCAGAGTTCCGGGACAGGGATACTACGAGCAGTACTTC. Protein product: CASRVPGQGYYEQYF. This chain connects TRBV27 to TRBJ2-7, with 9 bases lining up with TRBD1. This CDR3 spans 15 amino acids. The germline CDR1 and CDR2 sequences are MNHEY and SMNVEV (reference sequence). Germline trimming cut 6 bases from V and 3 bases from J; bases unmatched to any gene: 9.

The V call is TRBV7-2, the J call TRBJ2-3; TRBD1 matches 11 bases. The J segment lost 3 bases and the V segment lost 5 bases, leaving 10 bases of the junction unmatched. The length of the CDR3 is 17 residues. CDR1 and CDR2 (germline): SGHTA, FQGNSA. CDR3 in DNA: TGTGCCAGCAGCCGAAAGGACAGGGGGCATTTGACAGATACGCAGTATTTT. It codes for CASSRKDRGHLTDTQYF.

Here the CDR3 reads CASSRRLAGDGGELFF. Written as DNA, the CDR3 is TGTGCCAGCAGCCGAAGACTAGCGGGAGATGGCGGGGAGCTGTTTTTT. The gene calls are TRBV7-9 and TRBJ2-2, with TRBD2 matching 12 bases. This CDR3 has 16 amino acids. The trim removed 5 bases at V and 7 bases at J, leaving 8 bases unmatched. Germline CDR1 SEHNR, CDR2 FQNEAQ (reference sequence).

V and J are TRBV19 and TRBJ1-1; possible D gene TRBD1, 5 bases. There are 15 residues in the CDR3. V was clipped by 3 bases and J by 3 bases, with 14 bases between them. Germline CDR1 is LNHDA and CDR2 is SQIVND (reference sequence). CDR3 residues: CASSMVAGSDTEAFF. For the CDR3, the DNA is TGTGCCAGTAGTATGGTTGCAGGGTCGGACACTGAAGCTTTCTTT.

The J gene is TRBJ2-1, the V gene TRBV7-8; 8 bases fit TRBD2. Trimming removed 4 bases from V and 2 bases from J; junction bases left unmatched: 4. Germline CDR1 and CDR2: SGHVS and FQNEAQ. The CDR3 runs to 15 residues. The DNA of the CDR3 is TGTGCCAGCAGCTCATCGACTAGCGCCTACAATGAGCAGTTCTTC. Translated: CASSSSTSAYNEQFF.

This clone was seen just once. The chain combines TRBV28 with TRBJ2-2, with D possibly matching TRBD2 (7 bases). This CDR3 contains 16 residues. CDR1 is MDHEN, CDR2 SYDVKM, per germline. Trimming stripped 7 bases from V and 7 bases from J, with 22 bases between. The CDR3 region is CASTPRRGARIGELFF. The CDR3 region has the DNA TGTGCCAGCACTCCCCGCCGGGGGGCAAGAATCGGGGAGCTGTTTTTT.

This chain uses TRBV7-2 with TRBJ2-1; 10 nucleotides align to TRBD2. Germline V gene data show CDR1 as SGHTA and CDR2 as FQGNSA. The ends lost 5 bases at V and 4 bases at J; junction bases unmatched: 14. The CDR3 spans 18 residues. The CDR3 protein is CASSPGGGLAEKYNEQFF. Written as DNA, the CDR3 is TGTGCCAGCAGCCCAGGGGGTGGACTAGCGGAAAAGTACAATGAGCAGTTCTTC.

CDR3 loop: CASKFNRDNQPQHF. The DNA of the CDR3 is TGTGCCAGCAAATTTAACAGGGACAATCAGCCCCAGCATTTT. The rearrangement joins TRBV19 to TRBJ1-5; maybe TRBD1 (6 bases). Germline CDR1 is LNHDA and CDR2 is SQIVND (reference sequence). Trimming removed 9 bases at V and 3 bases at J, with 15 bases between. The CDR3 length is 14 residues.

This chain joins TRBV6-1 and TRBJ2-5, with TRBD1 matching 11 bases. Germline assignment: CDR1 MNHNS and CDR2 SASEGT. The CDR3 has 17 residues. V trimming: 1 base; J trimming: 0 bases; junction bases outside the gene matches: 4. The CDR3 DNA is TGTGCCAGCAGTGAAGAGAGGGACAGGGGGTACCAAGAGACCCAGTACTTC. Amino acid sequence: CASSEERDRGYQETQYF.

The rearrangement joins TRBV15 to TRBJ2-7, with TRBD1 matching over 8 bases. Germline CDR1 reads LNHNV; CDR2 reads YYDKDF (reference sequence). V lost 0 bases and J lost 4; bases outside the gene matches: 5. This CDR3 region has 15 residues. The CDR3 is CATSRDPGGAYEQYF. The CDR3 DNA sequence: TGTGCCACCAGCAGAGACCCAGGGGGCGCGTACGAGCAGTACTTC. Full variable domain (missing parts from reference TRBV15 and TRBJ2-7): DAMVIQNPRYQVTQFGKPVTLSCSQTLNHNVMYWYQQKSSQAPKLLFHYYDKDFNNEADTPDNFQSRRPNTSFCFLDIRSPGLGDTAMYLCATSRDPGGAYEQYFGPGTRLTVT.

CDR3 DNA sequence: TGTGCCAGCAGTGAAAGCCGCATTTCGGTGCGGGATGAGCAGTTCTTC. Its translation is CASSESRISVRDEQFF. The chain joins TRBV2 to TRBJ2-1; D is possibly TRBD2 (5 bases). Germline CDR1 and CDR2: SNHLY and FYNNEI. Trimming pared 2 bases from V and 8 bases from J, leaving 19 bases between. The CDR3 runs 16 residues. The full variable domain, its missing parts supplied by reference TRBV2 and TRBJ2-1, is EPEVTQTPSHQVTQMGQEVILRCVPISNHLYFYWYRQILGQKVEFLVSFYNNEISEKSEIFDDQFSVERPDGSNFTLKIRSTKLEDSAMYFCASSESRISVRDEQFFGPGTRLTVL.

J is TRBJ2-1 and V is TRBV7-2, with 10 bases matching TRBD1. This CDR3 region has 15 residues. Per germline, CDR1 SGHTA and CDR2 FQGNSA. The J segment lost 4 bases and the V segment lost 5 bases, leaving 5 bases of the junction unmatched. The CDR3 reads CASSIRDRGYNEQFF. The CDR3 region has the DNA TGTGCCAGCAGCATAAGGGACAGGGGATACAATGAGCAGTTCTTC.

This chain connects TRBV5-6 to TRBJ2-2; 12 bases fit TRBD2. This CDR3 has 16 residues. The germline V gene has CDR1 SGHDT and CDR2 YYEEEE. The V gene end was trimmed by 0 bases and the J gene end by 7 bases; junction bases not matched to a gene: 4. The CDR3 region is CASSLGLAGAGGELFF. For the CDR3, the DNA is TGTGCCAGCAGCTTGGGACTAGCGGGAGCGGGCGGGGAGCTGTTTTTT.

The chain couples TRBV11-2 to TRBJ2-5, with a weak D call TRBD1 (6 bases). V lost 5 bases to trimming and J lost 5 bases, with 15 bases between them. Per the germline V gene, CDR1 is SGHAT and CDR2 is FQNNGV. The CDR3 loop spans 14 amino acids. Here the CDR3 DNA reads TGTGCCAGCAGCGCGACAGGATTGGAGGAGACCCAGTACTTC. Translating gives CASSATGLEETQYF.